The 29 T cell receptor beta chains listed next were all sequenced from one sample in a study. Each CDR3 protein gets one entry after TCRdb re-called the 5' RACE reads with MiXCR. The data contain approximately 40,000 distinct CDR3 sequences, approximately 22% of them singletons. Cells sorted as Tregs were CD4+, CD25+ and CD127-/low. Sequencing used Tregs sorted from blood. Every receptor here comes from a female donor with breast cancer.

This clonotype was recorded a few times. V usage is TRBV29-1 and J usage is TRBJ1-2, with D perhaps TRBD1 (6 bases). Trimming stripped 7 bases from V and 7 bases from J, with 19 bases between. Germline assignment: CDR1 SQVTM and CDR2 ANQGSEA. The CDR3 runs to 13 residues. CDR3: CSGLQGPFLGYTF. For the CDR3, the DNA is TGCAGCGGCCTACAGGGCCCTTTCCTTGGCTACACCTTC.

In this sample, this clonotype turned up a few times. This rearrangement joins TRBV9 to TRBJ2-2; D is uncertain. The CDR3 spans 13 residues. The V and J ends lost 3 bases and 6 bases respectively, with 9 bases between them. Germline CDR1 and CDR2: SGDLS and YYNGEE. The CDR3 here is CASSAGFAGELFF. CDR3 DNA: TGTGCCAGCAGCGCCGGGTTTGCCGGGGAGCTGTTTTTT. Based on the CDR3 plus reference TRBV9 and TRBJ2-2, the full variable domain is DSGVTQTPKHLITATGQRVTLRCSPRSGDLSVYWYQQSLDQGLQFLIQYYNGEERAKGNILERFSAQQFPDLHSELNLSSLELGDSALYFCASSAGFAGELFFGEGSRLTVL.

This rearrangement joins TRBV9 to TRBJ2-1, with D possibly being TRBD1 or TRBD2 (6 bases each). Germline V CDR1 and CDR2: SGDLS, YYNGEE. CDR3 length: 18 residues. The V end was cut by 4 bases, the J end by 5 bases, with 25 bases between. The CDR3 DNA follows: TGTGCCAGCAGCCCTACCCCGAGCCGAAGGGGGGTAAACAATGAGCAGTTCTTC. As protein: CASSPTPSRRGVNNEQFF.

This chain uses TRBV4-2 with TRBJ2-3; TRBD1 matches at 8 bases. The V segment lost 0 bases and the J segment 4 bases; nucleotides outside the gene matches: 0. CDR1 LGHNA and CDR2 YNFKEQ come from the germline V gene. The CDR3 length is 14 residues. Here the CDR3 reads CASSQEDRADTQYF. The CDR3 nucleotides read TGTGCCAGCAGCCAAGAGGACAGGGCAGATACGCAGTATTTT.

This chain uses TRBV10-3 with TRBJ2-1; TRBD2 agrees at 13 bases. Germline values: CDR1 ENHRY, CDR2 SYGVKD. The length of the CDR3 is 21 residues. V was pared by 3 bases and J by 12 bases, with 26 bases of the junction left unmatched. This CDR3 reads CAISDDRGYTSPGLAGPRQFF. In nucleotides, the CDR3 is TGTGCCATCAGTGATGATAGGGGGTATACAAGCCCGGGACTAGCGGGACCAAGGCAGTTCTTC.

The chain couples TRBV9 to TRBJ1-6, with 7 bases fitting TRBD1. Germline CDR1 SGDLS, CDR2 YYNGEE. This CDR3 region has 15 residues. Trimming at V came to 3 bases and at J to 8 bases, leaving 8 bases not matched to a gene. CDR3 sequence (DNA): TGTGCCAGCAGCGCCACAGGGGTGGAGGATTCACCCCTCCACTTT. Protein: CASSATGVEDSPLHF.

To note about this clonotype: Its ends do not fully match the called genes, so a read error is possible. This chain uses TRBV28 with TRBJ2-7; D may be TRBD2 (5 bases). CDR1 and CDR2 (germline): MDHEN, SYDVKM. The CDR3 covers 14 residues. CDR3 sequence: CASSPAGNSYKQYF. For the CDR3, the DNA is TGTGCCAGCAGTCCCGCGGGCAACTCCTACAAGCAGTACTTC.

The DNA of the CDR3 is TGTGCCTGGAGTGGAGGGCACTTCACAGATACGCAGTATTTT. As protein: CAWSGGHFTDTQYF. J is TRBJ2-3 and V is TRBV30; possibly TRBD2 for D (5 bases). Per the germline V gene, CDR1 is GTSNPN and CDR2 is SVGIG (reference sequence). The CDR3 runs 14 residues. Trimming cost V 1 base and J 2 bases, with 10 bases left between them.

This clonotype was counted a few times. The V and J genes are TRBV4-1 and TRBJ1-5; D gene ambiguous. The CDR3 length is 14 residues. Germline V lookup: CDR1 MGHRA, CDR2 YSYEKL. Trimming cost V 3 bases and J 3 bases, with 9 bases left between them. CDR3 region: CASSQFMVNQPQHF. In nucleotides, the CDR3 is TGCGCCAGCAGCCAGTTTATGGTCAATCAGCCCCAGCATTTT.

There are many counts of this clonotype. The chain links TRBV20-1 to TRBJ1-6; D is perhaps TRBD1 (5 bases). With 5 bases removed from V and 3 bases from J, the gap between germline ends came to 14 bases. CDR1 DFQATT and CDR2 SNEGSKA come from the germline V gene (reference sequence). This CDR3 region has 15 residues. The CDR3 bases are TGCAGTGCTCCGTCGGGGGGTTACTATAATTCACCCCTCCACTTT. Translated, it gives CSAPSGGYYNSPLHF.

The chain couples TRBV30 to TRBJ2-1, with D unresolved. The CDR3 loop spans 10 amino acids. Germline V CDR1 and CDR2: GTSNPN, SVGIG (reference sequence). V shed 3 bases and J shed 9 bases, with 6 bases lying between them. The CDR3 region is CAWSVAEQFF. CDR3 nucleotide sequence: TGTGCCTGGAGCGTTGCTGAGCAGTTCTTC.

This clonotype was seen ten or more times. J is TRBJ2-1 and V is TRBV5-1; D might be TRBD1 or TRBD2, each matching 6 bases. The germline V gene encodes CDR1 SGHRS and CDR2 YFSETQ. Trimming cost V 6 bases and J 2 bases, with 15 bases left between them. The CDR3 has 15 amino acids. Here the CDR3 DNA reads TGCGCCAGCACCCAGAACCGGGGGCCCTACAATGAGCAGTTCTTC. Protein sequence: CASTQNRGPYNEQFF.

This clonotype was observed many times. The chain carries TRBV20-1 and TRBJ1-2; D remains ambiguous. V shed 1 base and J shed 1 base, with 10 bases lying between them. From germline, CDR1 is DFQATT and CDR2 SNEGSKA (reference sequence). There are 14 residues in the CDR3. The CDR3 DNA sequence: TGCAGTGCTAGAGTCCAGATAGATAACTATGGCTACACCTTC. Translating gives CSARVQIDNYGYTF.

The table lists this clonotype with many counts. The genes are TRBV29-1 and TRBJ2-7; D is uncertain. Per germline, CDR1 SQVTM and CDR2 ANQGSEA. With 4 bases removed from V and 6 bases from J, the gap between germline ends came to 13 bases. The CDR3 is 12 amino acids. CDR3 in DNA: TGCAGCGTTGTACGGTTAGCTGGCGAGCAGTACTTC. As protein: CSVVRLAGEQYF.

This clonotype was counted a few times. The V gene is TRBV9, the J gene TRBJ2-5, with D maybe TRBD1 (6 bases). The germline CDR1 and CDR2 sequences are SGDLS and YYNGEE. Trimming took off 4 bases at V and 5 bases at J, with 15 bases between the two ends. There are 14 residues in the CDR3. The CDR3 protein is CASSIRQDGETQYF. As DNA, the CDR3 is TGTGCCAGCAGCATCCGACAGGACGGGGAGACCCAGTACTTC.

This clonotype was seen a handful of times. This sequence joins TRBV12-3 or TRBV12-4 and TRBJ2-5, with a tentative D call TRBD1 (6 bases). This CDR3 has 13 residues. The V gene lost 2 bases and the J gene lost 5 bases, with 9 bases spanning the gap. The CDR3 sequence is CASSLQGKETQYF. In DNA form, the CDR3 reads TGTGCCAGCAGTTTACAGGGGAAGGAGACCCAGTACTTC.

This clonotype was counted at least ten times. The chain joins TRBV5-1 to TRBJ1-4; D is uncertain. There are 14 residues in the CDR3. Looked up from germline, CDR1 is SGHRS and CDR2 is YFSETQ. Trimming left V 4 bases short and J 0 bases short, with 7 bases between. The CDR3 is CASSEVATNEKLFF. CDR3 bases: TGCGCCAGCAGCGAAGTTGCAACTAATGAAAAACTGTTTTTT.

This sequence joins TRBV11-2 and TRBJ1-2, with D possibly being TRBD1 (5 bases). V lost 5 bases and J 4 bases, leaving 17 bases between the germline ends. CDR1 and CDR2 from the germline V gene are SGHAT and FQNNGV. The CDR3 is 15 residues long. DNA for the CDR3: TGTGCCAGCAGCCCACCGGGCTCAGGGCTCTATGGCTACACCTTC. It encodes CASSPPGSGLYGYTF. Variable domain in full (rest from reference TRBV11-2 and TRBJ1-2): EAGVAQSPRYKIIEKRQSVAFWCNPISGHATLYWYQQILGQGPKLLIQFQNNGVVDDSQLPKDRFSAERLKGVDSTLKIQPAKLEDSAVYLCASSPPGSGLYGYTFGSGTRLTVV.

The chain couples TRBV20-1 to TRBJ2-5; a possible D gene is TRBD2 (6 bases). V was shortened by 0 bases and J by 1 base, with 15 bases between the two germline ends. The V gene's germline CDR1 is DFQATT and CDR2 SNEGSKA (reference sequence). The CDR3 has 16 amino acids. The CDR3 region has the DNA TGCAGTGCTAGAGATCTGGGAGGTAGCGGCCAAGAGACCCAGTACTTC. Translated, it gives CSARDLGGSGQETQYF.

This clonotype was counted ten times or more. The genes are TRBV4-1 and TRBJ2-3; the D call may be TRBD1 or TRBD2 (5 bases each). This CDR3 region has 15 residues. The germline V and J ends were trimmed by 4 bases and 1 base, with 12 bases remaining between them. The V gene's germline CDR1 is MGHRA and CDR2 YSYEKL. CDR3 bases: TGCGCCAGCAGCCTACAGGCGGGCGGCACAGATACGCAGTATTTT. Protein: CASSLQAGGTDTQYF.

This clonotype came up many times. V is TRBV10-3 and J is TRBJ2-5; D may be TRBD2 (6 bases). Germline V gives CDR1 ENHRY, CDR2 SYGVKD. The CDR3 runs to 15 residues. Trimming pared 6 bases from V and 4 bases from J, leaving 18 bases between. The CDR3 region is CAIRDAGPSGETQYF. The DNA of the CDR3 is TGTGCCATCAGGGACGCGGGACCCTCGGGAGAGACCCAGTACTTC.

The chain combines TRBV5-5 with TRBJ2-3; D unclear. The germline V gene encodes CDR1 SGHKS and CDR2 YYEKEE (reference sequence). V lost 1 base, J lost 2 bases, and 5 bases lay in between. The CDR3 runs to 13 residues. The CDR3 sequence is CASSLTVTDTQYF. The CDR3 coding sequence is TGTGCCAGCAGCTTGACAGTCACAGATACGCAGTATTTT.

This clonotype was counted ten times or more. The rearrangement joins TRBV6-5 to TRBJ2-1; 11 nucleotides align to TRBD2. Germline CDR1 MNHEY, CDR2 SVGAGI. The V and J ends lost 5 bases and 4 bases, in that order; junction bases with no gene match: 4. The CDR3 is made up of 15 amino acids. CDR3 region: CASSPGTSGYNEQFF. As DNA, the CDR3 is TGTGCCAGCAGTCCCGGGACTAGCGGATACAATGAGCAGTTCTTC.

J is TRBJ2-3 and V is TRBV29-1; tentatively, D is TRBD2 (6 bases). CDR1 is SQVTM, CDR2 ANQGSEA, per germline. With 2 bases removed from V and 8 bases from J, the gap between germline ends came to 17 bases. The CDR3 extends over 14 amino acids. The CDR3 bases are TGCAGCGTTGAAAGGCCCTATCGGAGGGGTACGCAGTATTTT. Encoded protein: CSVERPYRRGTQYF.

This clonotype turned up a few times. The chain uses TRBV5-4 and TRBJ2-5; the D gene is possibly TRBD2 (6 bases). Germline lookup yields CDR1 SGHNT and CDR2 YYREEE (reference sequence). The CDR3 extends over 16 amino acids. V gave up 3 bases and J gave up 4 bases, with 19 bases separating them. The CDR3 DNA sequence: TGTGCCAGCAGCTCCCGCACGGCCCGGGAGTTAGAGACCCAGTACTTC. It codes for CASSSRTARELETQYF.

This clonotype was observed many times. V and J are TRBV7-6 and TRBJ2-1; possible D gene TRBD2, 6 bases. Germline lookup yields CDR1 SGHVS and CDR2 FNYEAQ. Trimming took 0 bases from V and 8 from J, leaving 14 bases between them. The CDR3 spans 15 residues. In DNA form, the CDR3 reads TGTGCCAGCAGCTTAGCCCGGGGAGGCGAGTATGAGCAGTTCTTC. Encoded protein: CASSLARGGEYEQFF.

The chain couples TRBV20-1 to TRBJ2-7; TRBD1 aligns across 7 bases. The CDR3 has 14 residues. After removal of 5 bases from V and 3 bases from J, the junction contained 10 bases not matched to a gene. CDR1 DFQATT and CDR2 SNEGSKA come from the germline V gene (reference sequence). The CDR3 DNA reads as TGCAGTGCTCATGAAGGGCAGGGGGACTACGAGCAGTACTTC. This sequence encodes CSAHEGQGDYEQYF.

This clonotype was seen at least ten times. The J gene is TRBJ2-1, the V gene TRBV5-1; possibly TRBD2 for D (6 bases). The V gene's germline CDR1 is SGHRS and CDR2 YFSETQ. V was shortened by 0 bases and J by 5 bases, with 15 bases between the two germline ends. This CDR3 is 16 amino acids long. CDR3 coding DNA: TGCGCCAGCAGCTTGGGAGGCAGCGGGCGCAACAATGAGCAGTTCTTC. Its translation: CASSLGGSGRNNEQFF.

The chain couples TRBV5-5 to TRBJ2-6; no clear D gene. Germline CDR1 is SGHKS and CDR2 is YYEKEE (reference sequence). V shed 1 base and J shed 4 bases, with 3 bases lying between them. CDR3 length: 13 residues. CDR3 nucleotide sequence: TGTGCCAGCAGCTTGTACGGGGCCAACGTCCTGACTTTC. Its translation is CASSLYGANVLTF.